The sequence of this T cell receptor (beta chain) was determined in a study of T cells in narcolepsy. Broader study findings: Autoreactive clone sequences were missing from some blood memory CD4+ repertoires.

In germline, CDR1 is MNHEY, CDR2 SMNVEV (reference sequence). Trimming took 2 bases from V and 3 from J, leaving 13 bases between them. The CDR3 length is 15 residues. Repertoires were generated with immunoSEQ multiplex PCR, while TCRdb's copy carries only in-frame clones and drops some. The sample holds 31,000 or so clones; about 90% are singletons and the top ten take under 1.5%. Regarding this clone: Antigen specificity is unknown.

This chain uses TRBV27 with TRBJ1-1; possibly TRBD1 for D (5 bases). The source of this sequence is a human donor with narcolepsy. Sequencing used CD45RA- memory CD4+ T cells from PBMCs. CDR3 amino acids: CASSLELGGDTEAFF. CDR3 nucleotide sequence: TGTGCCAGCAGTTTAGAACTGGGAGGGGACACTGAAGCTTTCTTT.